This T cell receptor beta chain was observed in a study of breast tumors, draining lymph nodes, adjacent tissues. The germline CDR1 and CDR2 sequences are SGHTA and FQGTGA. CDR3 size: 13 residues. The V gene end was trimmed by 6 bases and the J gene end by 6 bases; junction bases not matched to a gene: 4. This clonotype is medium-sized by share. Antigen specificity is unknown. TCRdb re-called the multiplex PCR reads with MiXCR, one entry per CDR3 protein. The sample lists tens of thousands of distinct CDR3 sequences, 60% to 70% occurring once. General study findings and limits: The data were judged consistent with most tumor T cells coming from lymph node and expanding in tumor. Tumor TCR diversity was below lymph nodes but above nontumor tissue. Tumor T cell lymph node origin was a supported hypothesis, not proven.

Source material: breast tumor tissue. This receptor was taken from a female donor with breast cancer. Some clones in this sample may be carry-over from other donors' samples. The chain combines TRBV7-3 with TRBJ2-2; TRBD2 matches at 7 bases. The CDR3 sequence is CASSGGGAGELFF. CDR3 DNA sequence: TGTGCCAGCAGTGGCGGGGGTGCCGGGGAGCTGTTTTTT.